These T cell receptor beta chains were read from a single sample in a study of cytomegalovirus exposure and HLA in healthy donors. TCRdb's copy holds only in-frame clones and misses some; the assay was immunoSEQ multiplex PCR. The sample has some 120,000 clones; under 90% are singletons. Input material: PBMCs. These receptors all come from a young man in good health and CMV-seronegative. CDR3s include the opening cysteine and the closing phenylalanine or tryptophan.

TRBJ2-3 TRBV2 CASSEAWHDTQYF
TRBJ2-5 TRBV18 CASTSQETQYF
TRBJ2-1 TRBV6-5 CASRGDRGHYNEQFF
TRBJ1-2 TRBV11-2 CASSFTNTGPDGYTF
TRBJ1-1 TRBV6-4 CASRRTGNTEAFF
TRBJ1-1 TRBV19 CASRSTGGGMIKAFF
TRBJ1-1 TRBV27 CASSYSWDRNTEAFF
TRBJ2-5 TRBV4-1 CASSRGTTEETQYF
TRBJ2-7 TRBV5-1 CASSPGTVGAYEQYF
TRBJ1-2 TRBV27 CASSPSRDRGIYGYTF
TRBJ2-2 TRBV13 CASSLVPDTGELFF
TRBJ1-1 TRBV19 CASSIDLYSLNTEAFF
TRBJ1-1 TRBV5-8 CASSFRFSNTEAFF
TRBJ2-1 TRBV6-1 CASKGQAGGPEQFF
TRBJ2-1 TRBV28 CASSPERQVKDEQFF
TRBJ2-2 TRBV9 CASSVIAGGSGELFF
TRBJ1-2 TRBV4-1 CASSRQAQGNYGYTF
TRBJ1-3 TRBV7-9 CASSLVAGLSGNTIYF
TRBJ1-1 TRBV5-6 CASSLGTMNTEAFF
TRBJ2-3 TRBV5-4 CASSPQLGLAGTDTQYF
TRBJ1-1 TRBV10-1 CASSGGFTEAFF
TRBJ1-5 TRBV2 CASSANGLNNQPQHF
TRBJ2-5 TRBV11-2 CASSLSRGLPETQYF
TRBJ2-7 TRBV10-2 CASSEFLQGEQYF
TRBJ1-5 TRBV16 CASSHPQWRNQPQHF
TRBJ1-6 TRBV5-6 CASTERRGNYNSPLHF
TRBJ2-3 TRBV12-5 CASGLESGGAPDTQYF
TRBJ2-6 TRBV4-2 CASSQDLDSRQGTF
TRBJ1-5 TRBV5-6 CASSLAVRGDQPQHF
TRBJ1-1 TRBV4-1 CASSQDMMGGRLNTEAFF
TRBJ2-1 TRBV20-1 CSARRGTEQFF
TRBJ2-7 TRBV6-6 CASSYSGETYEQYF
TRBJ2-2 TRBV7-9 CASGLQGANTGELFF
TRBJ1-2 TRBV25-1 CASSARDRFHGYTF
TRBJ1-1 TRBV5-1 CASSSHWDRAGTEAFF
TRBJ1-5 TRBV6-1 CASSAERAGAQHF
TRBJ2-7 TRBV7-9 CASSPRAPSGPDYEQYF
TRBJ1-5 TRBV28 CASNIMGGQGARQPQHF
TRBJ2-7 TRBV18 CASSRTDHEQYF
TRBJ2-7 TRBV2 CASSGGGYEQYF
TRBJ1-2 TRBV7-2 CASSSGSPSYGYTF
TRBJ2-5 TRBV6-5 CASSQNSQGGETQYF
TRBJ1-2 TRBV6-4 CASRWGQKPYGYTF
TRBJ2-7 TRBV18 CASSRGLSGYEQYF
TRBJ2-2 TRBV6-1 CASRAYTGGAGELFF
TRBJ2-5 TRBV7-9 CASSRTQGAGTETQYF
TRBJ2-7 TRBV27 CASSLQGGLTYEQYF
TRBJ1-1 TRBV28 CASNGRRDTEAFF
TRBJ1-6 TRBV6-5 CASRLQDPSSPLHF
TRBJ2-2 TRBV11-2 CASSKTGNTGELFF
TRBJ2-7 TRBV5-5 CASSIHRGEPFYEQYF
TRBJ2-7 TRBV7-2 CASSPTSGGATYEQYF
TRBJ1-5 TRBV7-2 CASSLVGGAEQPQHF